This is a list of T cell receptor beta chains from one sample in a study of shared clonotypes between healthy human individuals. This table comes from immunoSEQ multiplex PCR, and its TCRdb copy is limited to in-frame clones, with some not included. Found here are around 1.9 million clones, around 93% of them singletons; the top ten hold under 2%. The specimen was naive CD8+ T cells from PBMCs. The receptor set was obtained from a man younger than 30 in good health. Some clones in this sample may be carry-over from other donors' samples. Both conserved end residues are part of each CDR3. A D gene is named only where the DNA matches it firmly. A row's size may be missing; if present it is once, few, many or a size class.

j_gene: TRBJ2-3; d_gene: TRBD2; abundance: NA; v_gene: TRBV5-4; len: 15; CDR3aa: CASSTGLAGTDTQYF; CDR3nt: TGTGCCAGCAGCACAGGACTAGCGGGCACAGATACGCAGTATTTT
j_gene: TRBJ2-7; d_gene: NA; abundance: NA; v_gene: TRBV7-9; len: 15; CDR3aa: CASSSRGSDSYEQYF; CDR3nt: TGTGCCAGCAGCTCGCGAGGTTCTGACTCCTACGAGCAGTACTTC
j_gene: TRBJ1-4; d_gene: TRBD1; abundance: NA; v_gene: TRBV2; len: 19; CDR3aa: CASSPRPGTGMRTWEKLFF; CDR3nt: TGTGCCAGCAGCCCCAGGCCCGGGACAGGGATGAGGACATGGGAAAAACTGTTTTTT
j_gene: TRBJ2-7; d_gene: NA; abundance: NA; v_gene: TRBV6-5; len: 13; CDR3aa: CASLGGASYEQYF; CDR3nt: TGTGCCAGCTTGGGGGGCGCCTCCTACGAGCAGTACTTC
j_gene: TRBJ2-7; d_gene: NA; abundance: NA; v_gene: TRBV4-1; len: 14; CDR3aa: CASSQIGLSYEQYF; CDR3nt: TGCGCCAGCAGCCAAATAGGCCTCTCCTACGAGCAGTACTTC
j_gene: TRBJ1-2; d_gene: TRBD1; abundance: NA; v_gene: TRBV29-1; len: 14; CDR3aa: CSVEDQGADYGYTF; CDR3nt: TGCAGCGTTGAAGATCAGGGGGCTGACTATGGCTACACCTTC
j_gene: TRBJ2-7; d_gene: TRBD1; abundance: NA; v_gene: TRBV4-2; len: 17; CDR3aa: CASSQEMGTVVSYEQYF; CDR3nt: TGTGCCAGCAGCCAAGAGATGGGGACAGTAGTCTCCTACGAGCAGTACTTC
j_gene: TRBJ1-1; d_gene: TRBD1; abundance: NA; v_gene: TRBV29-1; len: 13; CDR3aa: CSVRGTGGTEAFF; CDR3nt: TGCAGCGTCCGAGGGACAGGTGGGACTGAAGCTTTCTTT
j_gene: TRBJ2-2; d_gene: NA; abundance: NA; v_gene: TRBV27; len: 13; CDR3aa: CASSFQYTGELFF; CDR3nt: TGTGCCAGCAGTTTCCAGTACACCGGGGAGCTGTTTTTT
j_gene: TRBJ2-5; d_gene: TRBD2; abundance: NA; v_gene: TRBV27; len: 13; CDR3aa: CASRTSVQETQYF; CDR3nt: TGTGCCAGCAGGACTAGCGTCCAAGAGACCCAGTACTTC
j_gene: TRBJ1-2; d_gene: NA; abundance: NA; v_gene: TRBV5-1; len: 14; CDR3aa: CASSTTDRGYGYTF; CDR3nt: TGCGCCAGCAGCACTACAGACAGAGGGTATGGCTACACCTTC
j_gene: TRBJ2-5; d_gene: NA; abundance: NA; v_gene: TRBV18; len: 14; CDR3aa: CASSPGRGDETQYF; CDR3nt: TGTGCCAGCTCACCCGGCAGGGGGGACGAGACCCAGTACTTC
j_gene: TRBJ1-1; d_gene: NA; abundance: NA; v_gene: TRBV15; len: 13; CDR3aa: CATSAHLNTEAFF; CDR3nt: TGTGCCACCAGCGCCCATCTGAACACTGAAGCTTTCTTT
j_gene: TRBJ2-1; d_gene: NA; abundance: NA; v_gene: TRBV7-6; len: 14; CDR3aa: CASSLEVSYNEQFF; CDR3nt: TGTGCCAGCAGCTTAGAGGTCTCCTACAATGAGCAGTTCTTC
j_gene: TRBJ1-1; d_gene: NA; abundance: few; v_gene: TRBV7-9; len: 12; CDR3aa: CASSPVGTEAFF; CDR3nt: TGTGCCAGCAGTCCAGTGGGGACTGAAGCTTTCTTT
j_gene: TRBJ2-1; d_gene: TRBD2; abundance: NA; v_gene: TRBV9; len: 18; CDR3aa: CASSVRREAGELYNEQFF; CDR3nt: TGTGCCAGCAGCGTAAGGAGAGAAGCGGGAGAGTTGTACAATGAGCAGTTCTTC
j_gene: TRBJ1-2; d_gene: NA; abundance: NA; v_gene: TRBV7-8; len: 13; CDR3aa: CASSLGAGRGYTF; CDR3nt: TGTGCCAGCAGCCTCGGCGCAGGGAGAGGCTACACCTTC
j_gene: TRBJ2-1; d_gene: TRBD2; abundance: NA; v_gene: TRBV4-1; len: 16; CDR3aa: CASSQGLAHSYNEQFF; CDR3nt: TGCGCCAGCAGCCAGGGACTAGCGCACTCCTACAATGAGCAGTTCTTC
j_gene: TRBJ1-4; d_gene: NA; abundance: NA; v_gene: TRBV6-5; len: 14; CDR3aa: CASRPGRINEKLFF; CDR3nt: TGTGCCAGCAGACCTGGACGGATTAATGAAAAACTGTTTTTT
j_gene: TRBJ2-7; d_gene: NA; abundance: NA; v_gene: TRBV9; len: 14; CDR3aa: CASSTSGTGYEQYF; CDR3nt: TGTGCCAGCAGCACATCCGGGACCGGCTACGAGCAGTACTTC
j_gene: TRBJ1-1; d_gene: TRBD1; abundance: NA; v_gene: TRBV27; len: 13; CDR3aa: CASSDRVGTEAFF; CDR3nt: TGTGCCAGCAGTGACAGGGTAGGCACTGAAGCTTTCTTT
j_gene: TRBJ2-7; d_gene: TRBD2; abundance: NA; v_gene: TRBV5-6; len: 15; CDR3aa: CASSLGLAGYYEQYF; CDR3nt: TGTGCCAGCAGCTTGGGGCTAGCGGGTTACTACGAGCAGTACTTC
j_gene: TRBJ1-2; d_gene: TRBD1; abundance: NA; v_gene: TRBV5-1; len: 16; CDR3aa: CASSVSLGTGPLGYTF; CDR3nt: TGCGCCAGCAGCGTTTCCCTAGGGACAGGACCTCTGGGCTACACCTTC
j_gene: TRBJ1-1; d_gene: NA; abundance: NA; v_gene: TRBV4-1; len: 14; CDR3aa: CASSQVRGATEAFF; CDR3nt: TGCGCCAGCAGCCAAGTTCGGGGGGCGACTGAAGCTTTCTTT
j_gene: TRBJ1-3; d_gene: NA; abundance: NA; v_gene: TRBV15; len: 16; CDR3aa: CATSRDLGLSGNTIYF; CDR3nt: TGTGCCACCAGCAGAGATCTGGGACTCTCTGGAAACACCATATATTTT
j_gene: TRBJ2-7; d_gene: TRBD2; abundance: NA; v_gene: TRBV15; len: 14; CDR3aa: CATSASGNSYEQYF; CDR3nt: TGTGCCACCAGCGCTAGCGGGAATTCCTACGAGCAGTACTTC
j_gene: TRBJ2-1; d_gene: NA; abundance: NA; v_gene: TRBV9; len: 17; CDR3aa: CASSRSNRGGLTNEQFF; CDR3nt: TGTGCCAGCAGCCGTAGTAACCGTGGTGGGCTCACCAATGAGCAGTTCTTC